This T cell receptor (beta chain) was identified during a study of blood T cell repertoires in COVID-19. Study as a whole: The United States, Italy and Spain supplied acute and convalescent COVID-19 samples. Sample material is recorded as cDNA or gDNA derived from T cells, B-cell-depleted T cells, or PBMCs.

V lost 2 bases, J lost 3 bases, and 13 bases lay in between. The CDR3 sequence is 15 residues long. In the authors' methods: For nucleated cells, counts were estimated from reference gene primer amplification. This table comes from immunoSEQ multiplex PCR, and its TCRdb copy is limited to in-frame clones, with some not included. Clone size and V and J calls were adopted from that table, with D and trimming inferred from the DNA. The table has about 39,000 clones, 75% to 90% seen once. Input material: peripheral blood. The TCR was taken from a human donor in a cohort sampled during active or convalescent COVID-19. The donor label of this sample is uncertain. The chain recombines TRBV6-7 with TRBJ1-1, with D unresolved. TRBV6-7 is identified as an open reading frame with a role that is uncertain. The CDR3 sequence is CASSYVAGSDTEAFF. CDR3 sequence (DNA): TGTGCCAGCAGTTACGTTGCGGGGTCGGACACTGAAGCTTTCTTT.